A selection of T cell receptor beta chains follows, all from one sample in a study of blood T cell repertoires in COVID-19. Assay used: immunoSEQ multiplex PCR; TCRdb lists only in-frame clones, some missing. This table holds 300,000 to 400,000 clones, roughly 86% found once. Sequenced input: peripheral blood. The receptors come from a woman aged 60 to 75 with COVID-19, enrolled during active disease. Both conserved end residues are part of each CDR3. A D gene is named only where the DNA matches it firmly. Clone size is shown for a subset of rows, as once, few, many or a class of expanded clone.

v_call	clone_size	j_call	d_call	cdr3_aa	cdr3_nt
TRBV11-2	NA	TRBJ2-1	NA	CASRLNPGTYNEQFF	TGTGCCAGCAGGTTAAATCCTGGCACCTACAATGAGCAGTTCTTC
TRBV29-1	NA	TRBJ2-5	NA	CSVERNPGETQYF	TGCAGCGTTGAAAGGAACCCCGGGGAGACCCAGTACTTC
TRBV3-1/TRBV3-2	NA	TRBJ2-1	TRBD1	CASSQVAYRGQFF	TGTGCCAGCAGCCAAGTAGCCTACAGGGGGCAGTTCTTC
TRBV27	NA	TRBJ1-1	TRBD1	CASSPRDRGGAFF	TGTGCCAGCAGCCCCAGGGACAGGGGGGGAGCTTTCTTT
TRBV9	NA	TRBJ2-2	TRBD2	CASSVVGGISGELFF	TGTGCCAGCAGCGTAGTGGGGGGGATCAGCGGGGAGCTGTTTTTT
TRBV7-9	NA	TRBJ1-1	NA	CASSFGPASGITEAFF	TGTGCCAGCAGCTTTGGCCCCGCCTCGGGTATCACTGAAGCTTTCTTT
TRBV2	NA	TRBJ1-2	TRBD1	CADRVGAAYGYTF	TGTGCCGACAGGGTCGGGGCTGCCTATGGCTACACCTTC
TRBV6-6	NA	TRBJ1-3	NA	CASSDTSSGNTIYF	TGTGCCAGCAGCGATACGAGCTCTGGAAACACCATATATTTT
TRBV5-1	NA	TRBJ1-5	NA	CASSFSSGSNQPQHF	TGCGCCAGCAGCTTCTCGTCGGGTAGCAATCAGCCCCAGCATTTT
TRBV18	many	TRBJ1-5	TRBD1	CASPRQGRGNQPQHF	TGTGCCAGCCCACGACAGGGGAGAGGCAATCAGCCCCAGCATTTT
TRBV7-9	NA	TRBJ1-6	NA	CASSLGSGGASNSPLHF	TGTGCCAGCAGCTTAGGTTCAGGAGGGGCCTCCAATTCACCCCTCCACTTT